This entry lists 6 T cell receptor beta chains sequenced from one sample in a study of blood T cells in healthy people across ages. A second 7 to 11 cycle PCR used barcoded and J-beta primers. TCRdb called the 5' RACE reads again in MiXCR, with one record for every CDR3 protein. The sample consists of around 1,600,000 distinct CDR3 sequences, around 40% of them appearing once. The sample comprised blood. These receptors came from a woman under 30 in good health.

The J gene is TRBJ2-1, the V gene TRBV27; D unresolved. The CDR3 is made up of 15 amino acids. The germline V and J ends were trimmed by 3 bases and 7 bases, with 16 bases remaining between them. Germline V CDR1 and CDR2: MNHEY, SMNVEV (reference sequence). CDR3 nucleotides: TGTGCCAGCAGTTTCAAACACCCAAGCTTAAATGAGCAGTTCTTC. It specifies CASSFKHPSLNEQFF.

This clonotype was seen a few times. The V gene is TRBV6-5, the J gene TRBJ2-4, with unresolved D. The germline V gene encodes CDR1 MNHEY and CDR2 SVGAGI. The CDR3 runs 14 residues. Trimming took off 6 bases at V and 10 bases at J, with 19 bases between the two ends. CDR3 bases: TGTGCCAGCAGCTCGGAGCCGACGTTGGGTATTCAGTACTTC. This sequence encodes CASSSEPTLGIQYF.

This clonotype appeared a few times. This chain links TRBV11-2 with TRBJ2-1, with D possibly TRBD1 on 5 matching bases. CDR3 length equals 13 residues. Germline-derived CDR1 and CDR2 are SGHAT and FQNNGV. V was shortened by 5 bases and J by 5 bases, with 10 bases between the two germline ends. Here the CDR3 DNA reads TGTGCCAGCAGCACCCGGACAAACAATGAGCAGTTCTTC. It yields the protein CASSTRTNNEQFF.

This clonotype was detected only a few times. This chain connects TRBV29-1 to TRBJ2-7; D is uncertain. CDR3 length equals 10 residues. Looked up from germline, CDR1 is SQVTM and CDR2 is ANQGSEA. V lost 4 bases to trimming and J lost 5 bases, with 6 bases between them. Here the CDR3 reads CSVGSHEQYF. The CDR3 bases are TGCAGCGTTGGTTCCCACGAGCAGTACTTC.

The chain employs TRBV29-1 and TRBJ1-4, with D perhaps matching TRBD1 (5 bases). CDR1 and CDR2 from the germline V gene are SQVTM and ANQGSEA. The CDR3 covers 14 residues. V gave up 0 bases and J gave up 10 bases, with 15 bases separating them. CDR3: CSVEDDPAGGKLFF. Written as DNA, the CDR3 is TGCAGCGTTGAAGATGACCCCGCGGGGGGAAAACTGTTTTTT.

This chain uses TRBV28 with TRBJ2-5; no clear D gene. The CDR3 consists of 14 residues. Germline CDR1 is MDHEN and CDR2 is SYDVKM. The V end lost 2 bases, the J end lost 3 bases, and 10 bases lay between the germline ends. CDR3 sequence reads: CASSLGLREETQYF. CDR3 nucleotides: TGTGCCAGCAGTTTAGGGCTTCGGGAAGAGACCCAGTACTTC.